The source of this T cell receptor (beta chain) is a study of early T cells in non-severe SARS-CoV-2 infection. Study summary: Chains were not paired, and sequencing was done on bulk RNA from unsorted whole blood.

In the library, individual cDNA molecules carried attached unique molecular identifiers. Each CDR3 protein gets one entry after TCRdb re-called the 5' RACE reads with MiXCR. Of approximately 73,000 distinct CDR3 sequences listed, about 10% are singletons. This clonotype has only a few counts. Sequenced: whole blood. This receptor was identified in an adult who was a healthcare worker with PCR-confirmed SARS-CoV-2 infection or an uninfected control (not recorded which).

CDR3 sequence reads: CASSLTSYNSPLHF. Written as DNA, the CDR3 is TGTGCCAGCAGCTTAACTTCCTATAATTCACCCCTCCACTTT. The chain carries TRBV7-8 and TRBJ1-6; D is unresolved. The germline gives CDR1 SGHVS, CDR2 FQNEAQ. Deletions cut 2 bases from V and 1 base from J, with 3 bases between. The CDR3 covers 14 residues.